This is a list of T cell receptor beta chains from one sample in a study of cytomegalovirus exposure and HLA in healthy donors. Data came from immunoSEQ multiplex PCR; TCRdb stores just in-frame clones and leaves some out. Here the sample spans 150,000 to 200,000 clones, under 80% being singletons. The source material was PBMCs. The receptors come from a female donor in good health and CMV-seronegative. CDR3s include the opening cysteine and the closing phenylalanine or tryptophan. A D gene is named only where the DNA matches it firmly. Clone size is given for some rows only: seen once, a few or many times, or a class if the clone is expanded.

J: TRBJ2-7; D: .; V: TRBV29-1; size: .; CDR3: CSVGQSSYEQYF; DNA: TGCAGCGTAGGACAGTCTTCCTACGAGCAGTACTTC
J: TRBJ1-6; D: TRBD1; V: TRBV25-1; size: once; CDR3: CASSGSQGAVNSPLHF; DNA: TGTGCCAGCAGTGGGTCTCAGGGGGCGGTAAATTCACCCCTCCACTTT
J: TRBJ1-5; D: TRBD1; V: TRBV10-3; size: .; CDR3: CAISAGQGWNQPQHF; DNA: TGTGCCATCAGTGCCGGACAGGGTTGGAATCAGCCCCAGCATTTT
J: TRBJ2-1; D: TRBD2; V: TRBV15; size: few; CDR3: CATSSSGTGDNEQFF; DNA: TGTGCCACCAGCAGCAGCGGGACGGGGGACAATGAGCAGTTCTTC
J: TRBJ1-4; D: .; V: TRBV5-5; size: .; CDR3: CASSLERGLKLFF; DNA: TGTGCCAGCAGCTTGGAACGGGGGTTGAAACTGTTTTTT
J: TRBJ1-3; D: .; V: TRBV11-2; size: .; CDR3: CASSTINQVLGNTIYF; DNA: TGTGCCAGCAGCACCATCAACCAGGTACTCGGAAACACCATATATTTT
J: TRBJ2-5; D: .; V: TRBV20-1; size: .; CDR3: CSARDFRDQYF; DNA: TGCAGTGCTAGAGATTTTCGGGACCAGTACTTC
J: TRBJ1-6; D: TRBD1; V: TRBV7-3; size: .; CDR3: CASSSGTGVNSPLHF; DNA: TGTGCCAGCAGCTCCGGGACAGGAGTCAATTCACCCCTCCACTTT
J: TRBJ2-5; D: TRBD1; V: TRBV2; size: .; CDR3: CASRRDRQETQYF; DNA: TGTGCCAGCCGCCGGGACAGACAAGAGACCCAGTACTTC
J: TRBJ2-7; D: .; V: TRBV11-2; size: .; CDR3: CASSLDLAETYEQYF; DNA: TGTGCCAGCAGCTTAGATCTAGCAGAGACCTACGAGCAGTACTTC
J: TRBJ1-2; D: .; V: TRBV6-5; size: .; CDR3: CASSYGEGDYGYTF; DNA: TGTGCCAGCAGCTACGGGGAGGGGGACTATGGCTACACCTTC
J: TRBJ2-7; D: TRBD2; V: TRBV7-2; size: .; CDR3: CASSLSSGVSYEQYF; DNA: TGTGCCAGCAGCTTGAGTAGCGGGGTCTCCTACGAGCAGTACTTC
J: TRBJ1-2; D: TRBD1; V: TRBV5-6; size: .; CDR3: CASSLGDRGLYGYTF; DNA: TGTGCCAGCAGCTTGGGGGACAGGGGACTCTATGGCTACACCTTC
J: TRBJ1-2; D: TRBD1; V: TRBV5-1; size: .; CDR3: CASSAGTGVETF; DNA: TGCGCCAGCAGCGCCGGGACAGGGGTCGAAACCTTC
J: TRBJ2-7; D: TRBD2; V: TRBV30; size: .; CDR3: CAWSSRGTSGTYEQYF; DNA: TGTGCCTGGAGTAGTCGCGGGACTAGCGGAACCTACGAGCAGTACTTC
J: TRBJ1-2; D: .; V: TRBV7-9; size: .; CDR3: CASSLYERYGYTF; DNA: TGTGCCAGCAGCTTATATGAGCGCTATGGCTACACCTTC
J: TRBJ2-3; D: .; V: TRBV9; size: .; CDR3: CASSVYRDNRPHTDTQYF; DNA: TGTGCCAGCAGCGTTTACCGGGACAACCGACCCCACACAGATACGCAGTATTTT
J: TRBJ2-1; D: TRBD1; V: TRBV6-4; size: .; CDR3: CASSETGTGGYVEQFF; DNA: TGTGCCAGCAGTGAAACCGGGACAGGGGGCTACGTTGAGCAGTTCTTC
J: TRBJ1-2; D: TRBD1; V: TRBV27; size: .; CDR3: CASSLSGTVYGYTF; DNA: TGTGCCAGCAGTTTATCCGGGACAGTCTATGGCTACACCTTC
J: TRBJ2-7; D: TRBD1; V: TRBV5-1; size: .; CDR3: CASSLGTDYEQYF; DNA: TGCGCCAGCAGCTTAGGGACAGACTACGAGCAGTACTTC
J: TRBJ2-1; D: TRBD2; V: TRBV7-3; size: .; CDR3: CASSLGTNYNEQFF; DNA: TGTGCCAGCAGCCTCGGGACTAACTACAATGAGCAGTTCTTC
J: TRBJ1-2; D: TRBD1; V: TRBV19; size: .; CDR3: CASSIGGQGSGGYTF; DNA: TGTGCCAGTAGTATAGGGGGACAGGGGAGTGGTGGCTACACCTTC
J: TRBJ1-2; D: .; V: TRBV5-1; size: few; CDR3: CASSLKSNNYGYTF; DNA: TGCGCCAGCAGCTTGAAGTCTAATAACTATGGCTACACCTTC
J: TRBJ2-7; D: .; V: TRBV6-1; size: .; CDR3: CASRASTYEQYF; DNA: TGTGCCAGCAGGGCTAGCACCTACGAGCAGTACTTC
J: TRBJ1-3; D: TRBD1; V: TRBV30; size: few; CDR3: CAWSATGRNTIYF; DNA: TGTGCCTGGAGTGCGACAGGGCGAAACACCATATATTTT
J: TRBJ1-2; D: .; V: TRBV2; size: .; CDR3: CASSEGIRAGYTF; DNA: TGTGCCAGCAGTGAGGGAATCAGGGCCGGCTACACCTTC